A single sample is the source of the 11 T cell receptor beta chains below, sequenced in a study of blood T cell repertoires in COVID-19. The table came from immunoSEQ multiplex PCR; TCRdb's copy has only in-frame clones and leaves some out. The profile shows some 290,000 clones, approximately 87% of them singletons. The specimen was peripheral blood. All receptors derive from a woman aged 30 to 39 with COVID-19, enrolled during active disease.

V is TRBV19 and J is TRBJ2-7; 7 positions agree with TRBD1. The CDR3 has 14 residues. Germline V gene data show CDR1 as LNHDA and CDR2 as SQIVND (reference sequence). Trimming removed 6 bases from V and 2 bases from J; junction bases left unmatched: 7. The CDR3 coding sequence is TGTGCCAGTAGCATCCGGGACAGAACCTACGAGCAGTACTTC. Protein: CASSIRDRTYEQYF.

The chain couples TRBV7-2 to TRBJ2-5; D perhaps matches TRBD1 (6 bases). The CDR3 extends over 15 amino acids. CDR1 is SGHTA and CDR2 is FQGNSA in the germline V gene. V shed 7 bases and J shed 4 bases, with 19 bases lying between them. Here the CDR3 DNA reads TGTGCCAGCACTACCGGGACAAGTCCCACAGAGACCCAGTACTTC. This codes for CASTTGTSPTETQYF.

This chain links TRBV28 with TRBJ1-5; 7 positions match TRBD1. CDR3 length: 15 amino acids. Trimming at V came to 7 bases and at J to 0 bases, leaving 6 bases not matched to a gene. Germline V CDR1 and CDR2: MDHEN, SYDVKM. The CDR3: CASTLRQGSNQPQHF. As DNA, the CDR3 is TGTGCCAGCACTCTCCGACAGGGTAGCAATCAGCCCCAGCATTTT.

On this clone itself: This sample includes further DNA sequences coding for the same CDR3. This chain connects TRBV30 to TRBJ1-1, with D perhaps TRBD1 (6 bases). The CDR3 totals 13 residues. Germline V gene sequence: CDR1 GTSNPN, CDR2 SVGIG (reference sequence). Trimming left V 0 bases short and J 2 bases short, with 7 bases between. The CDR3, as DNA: TGTGCCTGGAGTGTAGGGGGAAACACTGAAGCTTTCTTT. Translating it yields CAWSVGGNTEAFF.

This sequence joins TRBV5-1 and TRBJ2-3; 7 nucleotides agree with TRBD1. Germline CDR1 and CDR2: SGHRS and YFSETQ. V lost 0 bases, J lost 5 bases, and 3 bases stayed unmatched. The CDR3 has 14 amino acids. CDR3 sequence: CASSLGRGIDTQYF. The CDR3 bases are TGCGCCAGCAGCTTGGGCAGGGGGATAGATACGCAGTATTTT.

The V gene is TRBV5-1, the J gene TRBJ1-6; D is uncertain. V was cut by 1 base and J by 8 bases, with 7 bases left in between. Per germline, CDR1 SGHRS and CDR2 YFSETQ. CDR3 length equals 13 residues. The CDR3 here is CASSLFEDSPLHF. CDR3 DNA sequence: TGCGCCAGCAGCTTGTTTGAGGATTCACCCCTCCACTTT.

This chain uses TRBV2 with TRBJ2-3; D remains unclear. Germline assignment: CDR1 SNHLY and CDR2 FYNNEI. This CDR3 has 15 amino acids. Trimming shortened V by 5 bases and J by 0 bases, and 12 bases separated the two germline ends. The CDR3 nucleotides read TGTGCCAGCAGTCTGCAGGCGCTTAGCACAGATACGCAGTATTTT. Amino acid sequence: CASSLQALSTDTQYF.

CDR3 region: CASSPWPLAGDRTDTQYF. As DNA, the CDR3 is TGCGCCAGCAGCCCCTGGCCCCTGGCGGGGGATCGCACAGATACGCAGTATTTT. The J gene is TRBJ2-3, the V gene TRBV5-1; TRBD2 matches 7 bases. J lost 1 base, V lost 4 bases, and 15 bases had no gene match. Germline V gives CDR1 SGHRS, CDR2 YFSETQ. This CDR3 has 18 residues.

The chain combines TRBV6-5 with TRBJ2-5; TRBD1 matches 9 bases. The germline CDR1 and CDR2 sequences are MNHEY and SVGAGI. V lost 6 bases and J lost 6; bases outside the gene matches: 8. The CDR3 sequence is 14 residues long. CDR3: CASRRDRAVKTQYF. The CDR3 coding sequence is TGTGCCAGCAGACGGGACAGGGCGGTCAAGACCCAGTACTTC.

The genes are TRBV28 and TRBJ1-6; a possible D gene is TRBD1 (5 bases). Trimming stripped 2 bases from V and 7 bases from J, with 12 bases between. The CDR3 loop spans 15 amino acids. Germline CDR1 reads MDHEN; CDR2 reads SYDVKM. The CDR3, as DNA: TGTGCCAGCAGTTTAAGCGGGACGGTCAATTCACCCCTCCACTTT. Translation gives CASSLSGTVNSPLHF.

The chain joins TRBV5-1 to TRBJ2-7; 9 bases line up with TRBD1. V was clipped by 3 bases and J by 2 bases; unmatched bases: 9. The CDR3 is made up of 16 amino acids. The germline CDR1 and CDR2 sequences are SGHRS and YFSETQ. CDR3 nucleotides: TGCGCCAGCAGCTCCTGGACAGGGGCCCGTCCCTACGAGCAGTACTTC. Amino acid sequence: CASSSWTGARPYEQYF.